What follows are 26 T cell receptor beta chains derived from one specimen sequenced in a study of cytomegalovirus exposure and HLA in healthy donors. Amplification used 60 Vbeta primers and 13 Jbeta primers. The table came from immunoSEQ multiplex PCR; TCRdb's copy has only in-frame clones and leaves some out. Of about 230,000 clones listed, 80% to 90% were seen once; the top ten hold over 0.95%. Material for sequencing was PBMCs. Receptors were obtained from a woman aged 18-35 years in good health and CMV-seronegative.

The rearrangement uses TRBV5-1 and TRBJ2-3, with D perhaps TRBD2 (5 bases). Looked up from germline, CDR1 is SGHRS and CDR2 is YFSETQ. This CDR3 contains 14 residues. Trimming pared 2 bases from V and 5 bases from J, leaving 12 bases between. The DNA for the CDR3 is TGCGCCAGCAGCTTCGAGGGAGAGGGAGATACGCAGTATTTT. Translated, it gives CASSFEGEGDTQYF.

The chain couples TRBV6-5 to TRBJ2-7; no definite D call. Germline CDR1 and CDR2: MNHEY and SVGAGI. The CDR3 totals 12 residues. V was shortened by 5 bases and J by 8 bases, with 13 bases between the two germline ends. DNA of the CDR3: TGTGCCAGCAGTACAGTGGCTACAAAGCAGTACTTC. Translating gives CASSTVATKQYF.

The CDR3, as DNA: TGCAGCGTTGAATCCAGGGGCGCAGAGACCCAGTACTTC. Amino acid sequence: CSVESRGAETQYF. J is TRBJ2-5 and V is TRBV29-1; the D gene is possibly TRBD1 (6 bases). The germline CDR1 and CDR2 sequences are SQVTM and ANQGSEA. With 2 bases removed from V and 4 bases from J, the gap between germline ends came to 11 bases. The CDR3 loop spans 13 amino acids.

The chain has TRBV5-4 and TRBJ1-1, with D tentatively TRBD1 (5 bases). The CDR3 has 14 amino acids. The V and J ends lost 2 bases and 1 base respectively, with 9 bases between them. Germline CDR1 reads SGHNT; CDR2 reads YYREEE (reference sequence). The CDR3 nucleotides read TGTGCCAGCAGCTTCAGGGCAGCGAACACTGAAGCTTTCTTT. Translating it yields CASSFRAANTEAFF.

This clone was counted a single time. This chain links TRBV7-6 with TRBJ1-4; 8 nucleotides agree with TRBD1. CDR1 and CDR2 (germline): SGHVS, FNYEAQ. This CDR3 is built from 15 residues. V lost 5 bases and J lost 5; bases outside the gene matches: 7. CDR3 amino acids: CASSNRQGRNEKLFF. The DNA of the CDR3 is TGTGCCAGCAGCAACCGACAGGGGAGAAATGAAAAACTGTTTTTT.

CDR3 amino acids: CASSGDRGRQETQYF. CDR3 sequence (DNA): TGTGCCAGCAGTGGAGACAGGGGGCGCCAAGAGACCCAGTACTTC. The chain joins TRBV6-1 to TRBJ2-5; 10 nucleotides match TRBD1. Germline CDR1 reads MNHNS; CDR2 reads SASEGT. J lost 1 base, V lost 4 bases, and 3 bases had no gene match. The CDR3 has 15 residues.

V is TRBV6-1 and J is TRBJ2-7; D not certain. CDR3 size: 16 residues. The V gene lost 0 bases and the J gene lost 3 bases, with 15 bases spanning the gap. Germline V gene sequence: CDR1 MNHNS, CDR2 SASEGT. The chain's CDR3 is CASSEAGSGLSYEQYF. The DNA of the CDR3 is TGTGCCAGCAGTGAAGCGGGCTCAGGCCTGAGCTACGAGCAGTACTTC.

The chain employs TRBV4-3 and TRBJ1-1; the D gene is possibly TRBD1 (6 bases). The CDR3 contains 15 residues. Trimming pared 4 bases from V and 5 bases from J, leaving 17 bases between. CDR1 and CDR2 (germline): LGHNA, YSLEER. CDR3 protein: CASSRMWEGGTEAFF. The CDR3 bases are TGCGCCAGCAGCCGTATGTGGGAGGGGGGAACTGAAGCTTTCTTT.

This chain links TRBV7-2 with TRBJ2-7, with D unresolved. CDR1 is SGHTA, CDR2 FQGNSA, per germline. Deletions cut 4 bases from V and 6 bases from J, with 10 bases between. This CDR3 has 12 residues. CDR3: CASSSTAIEQYF. The CDR3, as DNA: TGTGCCAGCAGCTCTACAGCAATCGAGCAGTACTTC.

The V gene is TRBV4-1, the J gene TRBJ1-4, with 7 bases lining up with TRBD1. Trimming cost V 4 bases and J 8 bases; bases outside gene matches: 10. Germline V gene lookup returns CDR1 MGHRA and CDR2 YSYEKL. The CDR3 length is 15 residues. CDR3 bases: TGCGCCAGCAGCCCTGGACAGGTCCGGGGGGAAAAACTGTTTTTT. Translated, it gives CASSPGQVRGEKLFF.

The chain employs TRBV7-2 and TRBJ2-5; tentative D call: TRBD2 (6 bases). Per the germline V gene, CDR1 is SGHTA and CDR2 is FQGNSA. CDR3 length: 13 amino acids. Trimming took 5 bases from V and 2 from J, leaving 9 bases between them. CDR3 sequence reads: CASSPGTQETQYF. In nucleotides, the CDR3 is TGTGCCAGCAGCCCCGGGACTCAAGAGACCCAGTACTTC.

The rearrangement uses TRBV11-2 and TRBJ2-3; D unclear. The ends were cut back, 1 base at V and 5 bases at J, with 10 bases in the middle. The CDR3 contains 14 residues. Germline V gene lookup returns CDR1 SGHAT and CDR2 FQNNGV. The CDR3 here is CASSLGRGGDTQYF. CDR3 sequence (DNA): TGTGCCAGCAGCTTAGGACGTGGCGGAGATACGCAGTATTTT.

This clone was seen only a few times. The chain links TRBV6-5 to TRBJ1-4, with D hard to call. Germline V lookup: CDR1 MNHEY, CDR2 SVGAGI. Between the trimmed V and J ends, which lost 7 bases and 0 bases, there was a span of 3 bases. The CDR3 has 12 amino acids. This CDR3 is CASTSTNEKLFF. CDR3 DNA: TGTGCCAGCACTTCAACTAATGAAAAACTGTTTTTT.

The chain joins TRBV15 to TRBJ2-1; possibly TRBD2 for D (5 bases). V was trimmed by 0 bases and J by 7 bases, leaving 19 bases between them. CDR1 and CDR2 (germline): LNHNV, YYDKDF (reference sequence). This CDR3 has 17 amino acids. The CDR3: CATSRDYWADSGNEQFF. CDR3 DNA sequence: TGTGCCACCAGCAGAGATTATTGGGCGGACTCGGGAAATGAGCAGTTCTTC.

This chain links TRBV10-1 with TRBJ2-7; 7 bases line up with TRBD1. With 3 bases clipped from V and 2 bases from J, the junction kept 22 bases outside the gene matches. This CDR3 is 20 amino acids long. CDR1 and CDR2 (germline): WNHNN, SYGVQD (reference sequence). As DNA, the CDR3 is TGCGCCAGCAGTGACCAAAGTTTAACCGGGACAGTCTTCCCCACCTACGAGCAGTACTTC. Translating it yields CASSDQSLTGTVFPTYEQYF.

The chain couples TRBV5-1 to TRBJ2-3; 11 bases are a match to TRBD2. Trimming at V came to 4 bases and at J to 0 bases, leaving 4 bases not matched to a gene. The CDR3 totals 16 residues. The germline V gene encodes CDR1 SGHRS and CDR2 YFSETQ. CDR3 in DNA: TGCGCCAGCAGCCCGGGACTAGCGGTTAGCACAGATACGCAGTATTTT. As protein: CASSPGLAVSTDTQYF. Based on the CDR3 plus reference TRBV5-1 and TRBJ2-3, the full variable domain is KAGVTQTPRYLIKTRGQQVTLSCSPISGHRSVSWYQQTPGQGLQFLFEYFSETQRNKGNFPGRFSGRQFSNSRSEMNVSTLELGDSALYLCASSPGLAVSTDTQYFGPGTRLTVL.

V and J are TRBV10-3 and TRBJ1-5; D perhaps matches TRBD1 (6 bases). V lost 10 bases to trimming and J lost 4 bases, with 11 bases between them. Germline loops: CDR1 ENHRY, CDR2 SYGVKD. The CDR3 loop spans 12 amino acids. CDR3 sequence reads: CATGTLNQPQHF. The CDR3 DNA reads as TGTGCCACCGGGACACTAAATCAGCCCCAGCATTTT.

This clone turned up a few times. The genes are TRBV7-9 and TRBJ1-6; 8 positions match TRBD1. Germline V gives CDR1 SEHNR, CDR2 FQNEAQ (reference sequence). CDR3 size: 16 residues. The ends lost 1 base at V and 3 bases at J; junction bases unmatched: 2. The CDR3 DNA follows: TGTGCCAGCAGCTTAGGGGACAGGCTCTATAATTCACCCCTCCACTTT. Its protein is CASSLGDRLYNSPLHF.

This chain links TRBV18 with TRBJ1-1, with D uncertain. This CDR3 spans 18 amino acids. Germline V gene data show CDR1 as KGHSH and CDR2 as LQKENI. The V end was cut by 4 bases, the J end by 0 bases, with 21 bases between. CDR3 residues: CASSLRYLQDTLNTEAFF. The CDR3 nucleotides read TGTGCCAGCTCACTTCGATACCTCCAAGACACTTTGAACACTGAAGCTTTCTTT. The full variable domain, rest sourced from reference TRBV18 and TRBJ1-1, is NAGVMQNPRHLVRRRGQEARLRCSPMKGHSHVYWYRQLPEEGLKFMVYLQKENIIDESGMPKERFSAEFPKEGPSILRIQQVVRGDSAAYFCASSLRYLQDTLNTEAFFGQGTRLTVV.

This sequence joins TRBV11-2 and TRBJ2-7, with TRBD1 matching 11 bases. Germline-derived CDR1 and CDR2 are SGHAT and FQNNGV. The CDR3 is 15 amino acids. V lost 5 bases and J lost 5; bases outside the gene matches: 8. The CDR3 reads CASSERTGGLDEQYF. The CDR3 DNA reads as TGTGCCAGCAGCGAAAGGACAGGGGGCCTGGACGAGCAGTACTTC.

The chain links TRBV4-1 to TRBJ2-3; 7 bases are a match to TRBD2. The CDR3 is 16 residues long. Per the germline V gene, CDR1 is MGHRA and CDR2 is YSYEKL. The V gene end was trimmed by 2 bases and the J gene end by 2 bases; junction bases not matched to a gene: 7. The CDR3 DNA reads as TGCGCCAGCAGCCAACCACTAGCGAAGCTCACAGATACGCAGTATTTT. Encoded protein: CASSQPLAKLTDTQYF.

V is TRBV6-5 and J is TRBJ1-2; tentatively, D is TRBD1 (5 bases). V lost 2 bases and J 4 bases, leaving 11 bases between the germline ends. The germline gives CDR1 MNHEY, CDR2 SVGAGI. There are 14 residues in the CDR3. The CDR3 region is CASSYGHRSYGYTF. The DNA for the CDR3 is TGTGCCAGCAGTTACGGTCACAGGAGCTATGGCTACACCTTC.

The chain combines TRBV4-2 with TRBJ2-5, with TRBD2 identical over 12 bases. J lost 11 bases, V lost 1 base, and 11 bases had no gene match. In germline, CDR1 is LGHNA, CDR2 YNFKEQ. There are 16 residues in the CDR3. This CDR3 reads CASSQGVALAGGEQYF. The CDR3 nucleotides are TGTGCCAGCAGCCAAGGAGTAGCACTAGCGGGAGGAGAGCAGTACTTC.

This chain links TRBV18 with TRBJ2-7; 9 bases agree with TRBD1. The CDR3 loop spans 14 amino acids. Germline CDR1 is KGHSH and CDR2 is LQKENI. The J segment lost 2 bases and the V segment lost 5 bases, leaving 4 bases of the junction unmatched. The CDR3: CASSSTGGPYEQYF. CDR3 DNA: TGTGCCAGCTCATCTACAGGGGGCCCCTACGAGCAGTACTTC.

J is TRBJ2-5 and V is TRBV7-2; tentatively, D is TRBD2 (6 bases). V was shortened by 4 bases and J by 1 base, with 10 bases between the two germline ends. Germline-derived CDR1 and CDR2 are SGHTA and FQGNSA. The CDR3 has 14 residues. DNA for the CDR3: TGTGCCAGCAGCTCAGCGGGCCTCCAAGAGACCCAGTACTTC. Amino acid sequence: CASSSAGLQETQYF.

This chain links TRBV7-9 with TRBJ2-3, with 8 positions matching TRBD1. The J segment lost 1 base and the V segment lost 0 bases, leaving 3 bases of the junction unmatched. The germline V gene encodes CDR1 SEHNR and CDR2 FQNEAQ (reference sequence). The CDR3 contains 16 residues. The CDR3 protein is CASSLAQGVGTDTQYF. In DNA form, the CDR3 reads TGTGCCAGCAGCTTAGCACAGGGGGTAGGCACAGATACGCAGTATTTT.